The rows below give T cell receptor beta chains drawn from one sample of a study of blood T cell repertoires in COVID-19. Clones were sequenced by immunoSEQ multiplex PCR, and TCRdb holds only the in-frame ones, with some missing. The table includes a few hundred thousand clones, roughly 90% detected once. Sequencing was performed on PBMCs or T cells enriched from blood (not recorded which). The receptors were sampled from a woman aged 45 to 65 who had been exposed to COVID-19. The CDR3 runs from the conserved cysteine through the conserved F or W. Clone size appears in some rows only: once, few, many, or a class for an expanded clone.

V	J	size	CDR3
TRBV28	TRBJ1-1	-	CASSFQGAIAFF
TRBV20-1	TRBJ2-3	-	CSASPSGGRGDTQYF
TRBV19	TRBJ1-1	-	CASRVTAYTEAFF
TRBV5-1	TRBJ1-4	-	CASSLGQFNEKLFF
TRBV19	TRBJ1-5	few	CASSLQGAGEPQHF
TRBV5-6	TRBJ1-2	-	CASRIEGPNYGYTF
TRBV6-5	TRBJ1-1	-	CASSSTGVNTEAFF
TRBV7-9	TRBJ2-1	-	CASSLGLANEQFF
TRBV9	TRBJ1-2	-	CASSRTGIYGYTF
TRBV2	TRBJ2-3	-	CASTPGWGTDTQYF
TRBV5-4	TRBJ1-1	-	CASSLDRGAAFF